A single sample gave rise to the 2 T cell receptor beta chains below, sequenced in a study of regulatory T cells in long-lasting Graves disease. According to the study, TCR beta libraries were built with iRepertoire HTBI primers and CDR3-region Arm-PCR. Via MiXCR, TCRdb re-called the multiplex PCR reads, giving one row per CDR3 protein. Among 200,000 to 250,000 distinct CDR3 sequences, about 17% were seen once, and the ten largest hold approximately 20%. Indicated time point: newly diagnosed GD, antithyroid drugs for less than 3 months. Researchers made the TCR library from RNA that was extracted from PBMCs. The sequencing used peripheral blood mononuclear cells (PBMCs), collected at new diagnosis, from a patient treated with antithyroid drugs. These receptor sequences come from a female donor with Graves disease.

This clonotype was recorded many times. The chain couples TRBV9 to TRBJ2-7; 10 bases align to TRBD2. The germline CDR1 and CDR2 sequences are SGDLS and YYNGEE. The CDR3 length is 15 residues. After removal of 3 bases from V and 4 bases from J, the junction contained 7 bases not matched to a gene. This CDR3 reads CASSETGTSVYEQYF. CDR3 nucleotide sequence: TGTGCCAGCAGCGAGACCGGGACTAGCGTTTACGAGCAGTACTTC.

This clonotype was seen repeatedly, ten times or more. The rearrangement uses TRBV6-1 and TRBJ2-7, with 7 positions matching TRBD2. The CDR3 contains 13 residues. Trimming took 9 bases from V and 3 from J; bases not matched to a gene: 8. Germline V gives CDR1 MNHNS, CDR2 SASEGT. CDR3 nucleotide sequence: TGTGCCAGTAGCTCGCTAGCGGACTACGAGCAGTACTTC. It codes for CASSSLADYEQYF.